Below, 26 T cell receptor beta chains from the same sample are listed, as sequenced in a study of T cells after yellow fever vaccination. TCRdb reprocessed the 5' RACE reads with MiXCR, giving one entry per CDR3 protein. Here the sample spans 300,000 to 350,000 distinct CDR3 sequences, about 11% being singletons. Here the sequenced sample was CD4+ T cells sorted from PBMCs, taken 45 days after the yellow fever booster vaccination. These receptors were collected from a man younger than 35 who received the YFV17D yellow fever vaccine.

This clonotype was seen a handful of times. The gene calls are TRBV7-3 and TRBJ1-6; TRBD1 might be the D (6 bases). V was pared by 5 bases and J by 6 bases, with 17 bases between. This CDR3 region has 16 residues. CDR1 and CDR2 (germline): SGHTA, FQGTGA. The CDR3 sequence is CASSREATGTNSPLHF. CDR3 nucleotides: TGTGCCAGCAGCCGGGAAGCGACAGGAACTAATTCACCCCTCCACTTT.

This clonotype came up a few times. The chain links TRBV28 to TRBJ2-3; a weak D match, TRBD1 (5 bases). The ends were cut back, 9 bases at V and 3 bases at J, with 10 bases in the middle. The CDR3 is made up of 12 amino acids. CDR1 and CDR2 from the germline V gene are MDHEN and SYDVKM. Here the CDR3 reads CASQGYTDTQYF. CDR3 in DNA: TGTGCCAGTCAGGGCTATACAGATACGCAGTATTTT.

A few counts support this clonotype. In DNA form, the CDR3 reads TGTGCCAGCAGCTTTAAGGCGTCGAACACCGGGGAGCTGTTTTTT. Translated: CASSFKASNTGELFF. The chain carries TRBV7-2 and TRBJ2-2; D is undetermined. There are 15 residues in the CDR3. V dropped 3 bases and J dropped 0 bases, with 8 bases sitting between them. Germline lookup yields CDR1 SGHTA and CDR2 FQGNSA.

The chain joins TRBV7-2 to TRBJ1-2, with a weak D call TRBD1 (6 bases). Germline CDR1 SGHTA, CDR2 FQGNSA. Deletions cut 5 bases from V and 5 bases from J, with 12 bases between. The CDR3 runs 13 residues. The CDR3 here is CASSKDRTYGYTF. CDR3 bases: TGTGCCAGCAGCAAGGACAGAACATATGGCTACACCTTC.

The chain links TRBV20-1 to TRBJ2-5; the D gene is possibly TRBD2 (5 bases). The V end lost 3 bases, the J end lost 0 bases, and 8 bases lay between the germline ends. The germline V gene encodes CDR1 DFQATT and CDR2 SNEGSKA (reference sequence). The CDR3 length is 13 residues. CDR3 coding DNA: TGCAGTGCTAGCTCCGGGAACCAAGAGACCCAGTACTTC. It yields the protein CSASSGNQETQYF.

This clonotype came up many times. The chain joins TRBV3-1 to TRBJ1-1; D call uncertain. The V gene's germline CDR1 is LGHDT and CDR2 YNNKEL (reference sequence). V lost 1 base and J 10 bases, leaving 13 bases between the germline ends. The CDR3 sequence is 13 residues long. The CDR3 DNA reads as TGTGCCAGCAGCCAAGCACTAAGGGTGGGAGCTTTCTTT. This translates into CASSQALRVGAFF.

Only a few counts were recorded for this clonotype. CDR3 coding DNA: TGTGCCAGCGGGCCCGGGCTAGATACGCAGTATTTT. Translation gives CASGPGLDTQYF. The genes are TRBV6-6 and TRBJ2-3; no clear D. Trimming pared 8 bases from V and 5 bases from J, leaving 11 bases between. There are 12 residues in the CDR3. CDR1 is MNHNY, CDR2 SVGAGI, per germline (reference sequence).

The table lists this clonotype with many counts. The chain combines TRBV18 with TRBJ2-7; 8 bases are shared with TRBD2. The CDR3 totals 13 residues. From germline, CDR1 is KGHSH and CDR2 LQKENI. V lost 6 bases, J lost 5 bases, and 6 bases stayed unmatched. The CDR3 protein is CASSPGRDDEQYF. The CDR3 nucleotides read TGTGCCAGCTCCCCCGGGAGGGACGACGAGCAGTACTTC.

The chain combines TRBV3-1 with TRBJ1-6, with no clear D. Trimming left V 4 bases short and J 11 bases short, with 12 bases between. Germline CDR1 reads LGHDT; CDR2 reads YNNKEL (reference sequence). The CDR3 is 13 residues long. The CDR3 reads CASSPGFEAPLHF. In nucleotides, the CDR3 is TGTGCCAGCAGCCCTGGTTTCGAGGCACCCCTCCACTTT.

A few counts support this clonotype. The chain combines TRBV19 with TRBJ2-6, with D possibly TRBD2 on 5 matching bases. V lost 1 base and J 2 bases, leaving 6 bases between the germline ends. Germline V gene data show CDR1 as LNHDA and CDR2 as SQIVND (reference sequence). The CDR3 sequence is 15 residues long. The CDR3: CASSIVGAGANVLTF. DNA for the CDR3: TGTGCCAGTAGTATAGTGGGAGCTGGGGCCAACGTCCTGACTTTC. The full variable domain, with the rest looked up from reference TRBV19 and TRBJ2-6, is DGGITQSPKYLFRKEGQNVTLSCEQNLNHDAMYWYRQDPGQGLRLIYYSQIVNDFQKGDIAEGYSVSREKKESFPLTVTSAQKNPTAFYLCASSIVGAGANVLTFGAGSRLTVL.

This clonotype showed up just a few times. The chain couples TRBV11-2 to TRBJ1-2; D is ambiguous. The CDR3 totals 12 residues. Between the trimmed V and J ends, which lost 5 bases and 7 bases, there was a span of 11 bases. Looked up from germline, CDR1 is SGHAT and CDR2 is FQNNGV. The CDR3: CASSPEGLGYTF. CDR3 DNA: TGTGCCAGCAGCCCTGAAGGACTTGGCTACACCTTC.

This clonotype occurred a few times. The chain couples TRBV6-2 or TRBV6-3 to TRBJ2-4; 8 nucleotides match TRBD1. The V and J ends lost 5 bases and 0 bases, in that order; junction bases with no gene match: 6. Per germline, CDR1 MNHEY and CDR2 SVGEGT. This CDR3 is built from 16 residues. Written as DNA, the CDR3 is TGTGCCAGCAGTGTCCGGGACAGGCTAGCCAAAAACATTCAGTACTTC. Protein sequence: CASSVRDRLAKNIQYF.

V is TRBV28 and J is TRBJ1-6; 8 bases match TRBD1. The CDR3 has 14 amino acids. The ends lost 7 bases at V and 6 bases at J; junction bases unmatched: 5. Per germline, CDR1 MDHEN and CDR2 SYDVKM. The CDR3 DNA follows: TGTGCCAGCACGGGACAGGCCCTTAATTCACCCCTCCACTTT. Translated: CASTGQALNSPLHF. The whole variable domain, filled in from reference TRBV28 and TRBJ1-6, reads DVKVTQSSRYLVKRTGEKVFLECVQDMDHENMFWYRQDPGLGLRLIYFSYDVKMKEKGDIPEGYSVSREKKERFSLILESASTNQTSMYLCASTGQALNSPLHFGNGTRLTVT.

The V call is TRBV12-3 or TRBV12-4, the J call TRBJ1-6, with TRBD1 as a possible D gene (6 bases). The CDR3 length is 15 residues. Trimming pared 8 bases from V and 10 bases from J, leaving 21 bases between. CDR3: CASRLTAGGGSPLHF. Here the CDR3 DNA reads TGTGCCAGCCGCCTCACCGCGGGGGGCGGATCACCCCTCCACTTT.

This chain joins TRBV24-1 and TRBJ2-3; D ambiguous. Germline V CDR1 and CDR2: KGHDR, SFDVKD. V gave up 5 bases and J gave up 5 bases, with 10 bases separating them. The CDR3 loop spans 13 amino acids. CDR3: CATSGKGRDTQYF. CDR3 DNA sequence: TGTGCCACCAGTGGGAAGGGCAGAGATACGCAGTATTTT.

This clonotype was seen a few times. As DNA, the CDR3 is TGTGCCAGCAGCTCACCAGGGGGGAACACTGAAGCTTTCTTT. This encodes CASSSPGGNTEAFF. This sequence joins TRBV28 and TRBJ1-1, with 7 nucleotides matching TRBD1. The length of the CDR3 is 14 residues. Germline-derived CDR1 and CDR2 are MDHEN and SYDVKM. V was clipped by 6 bases and J by 1 base; unmatched bases: 5.

This clonotype was counted a few times. The chain combines TRBV5-4 with TRBJ1-5; no definite D call. Trimming took off 0 bases at V and 7 bases at J, with 11 bases between the two ends. CDR1 SGHNT and CDR2 YYREEE come from the germline V gene (reference sequence). The CDR3 loop spans 14 amino acids. The CDR3: CASSLEPGGQPQHF. The CDR3 nucleotides read TGTGCCAGCAGCTTGGAGCCGGGAGGCCAGCCCCAGCATTTT. Complete variable domain (other parts from reference TRBV5-4 and TRBJ1-5): ETGVTQSPTHLIKTRGQQVTLRCSSQSGHNTVSWYQQALGQGPQFIFQYYREEENGRGNFPPRFSGLQFPNYSSELNVNALELDDSALYLCASSLEPGGQPQHFGDGTRLSIL.

There are a few counts of this clonotype. This rearrangement joins TRBV7-9 to TRBJ2-3; weak D call: TRBD2 (6 bases). Deletions cut 2 bases from V and 6 bases from J, with 15 bases between. Germline CDR1 SEHNR, CDR2 FQNEAQ (reference sequence). CDR3 size: 15 residues. CDR3 in DNA: TGTGCCAGCAGCTTAATTTTGAGCGGGTATGATACGCAGTATTTT. Protein product: CASSLILSGYDTQYF.

This clonotype was observed a handful of times. The rearrangement links TRBV4-2 to TRBJ1-4; possible D gene TRBD1, 5 bases. V dropped 4 bases and J dropped 8 bases, with 14 bases sitting between them. Germline loops: CDR1 LGHNA, CDR2 YNFKEQ. The CDR3 covers 14 residues. This CDR3 reads CASSPSLRGEKLFF. The CDR3, as DNA: TGTGCCAGCAGCCCCTCTCTTAGGGGCGAAAAACTGTTTTTT.

This clonotype was found a few times. V gene TRBV20-1 combines with J gene TRBJ1-2, with TRBD1 matching 9 bases. Germline V CDR1 and CDR2: DFQATT, SNEGSKA (reference sequence). With V trimmed by 3 bases and J by 7 bases, 18 bases remained unmatched. This CDR3 has 17 amino acids. The CDR3 loop is CSASPPLGTGRVSGYTF. CDR3 bases: TGCAGTGCTAGTCCCCCCCTTGGGACAGGGAGGGTGTCTGGCTACACCTTC.

This clonotype was found a few times. The gene calls are TRBV2 and TRBJ1-5; 9 nucleotides line up with TRBD1. The CDR3 sequence is 14 residues long. Germline trimming cut 6 bases from V and 2 bases from J; bases unmatched to any gene: 2. Germline lookup yields CDR1 SNHLY and CDR2 FYNNEI. CDR3 amino acids: CASRRTGGNQPQHF. The CDR3, as DNA: TGTGCCAGCAGGAGGACAGGGGGCAATCAGCCCCAGCATTTT. The variable domain in full, completed from reference TRBV2 and TRBJ1-5, reads EPEVTQTPSHQVTQMGQEVILRCVPISNHLYFYWYRQILGQKVEFLVSFYNNEISEKSEIFDDQFSVERPDGSNFTLKIRSTKLEDSAMYFCASRRTGGNQPQHFGDGTRLSIL.

V and J are TRBV9 and TRBJ2-7; D is possibly TRBD1 (6 bases). With 0 bases removed from V and 6 bases from J, the gap between germline ends came to 25 bases. There are 18 residues in the CDR3. Germline lookup yields CDR1 SGDLS and CDR2 YYNGEE. The CDR3 here is CASSVGDSGGAKLSEQYF. DNA for the CDR3: TGTGCCAGCAGCGTAGGTGATTCTGGGGGCGCTAAATTGTCCGAGCAGTACTTC.

The count of this clonotype is one. CDR3 sequence (DNA): TGCGCCAGCAGCCAAGGCGCTAGCGGGGGGCCGGGAGATACGCAGTATTTT. This encodes CASSQGASGGPGDTQYF. The chain employs TRBV4-3 and TRBJ2-3, with 11 bases aligning to TRBD2. The CDR3 consists of 17 residues. The junction had 8 bases not matched to a gene; V was cut back by 1 base and J by 5 bases. CDR1 is LGHNA and CDR2 is YSLEER in the germline V gene.

In its sample, this clonotype was seen a few times. CDR3 amino acids: CASSWTGAATEAFF. CDR3 DNA: TGCGCCAGCAGCTGGACAGGGGCGGCCACTGAAGCTTTCTTT. This chain connects TRBV5-1 to TRBJ1-1, with 9 bases matching TRBD1. Germline assignment: CDR1 SGHRS and CDR2 YFSETQ. The length of the CDR3 is 14 residues. J gave up 4 bases and V 3 bases, and 4 bases lay outside the gene matches.

The V gene is TRBV6-1, the J gene TRBJ2-5; D is undetermined. This CDR3 is built from 16 residues. The germline V and J ends were trimmed by 4 bases and 1 base, with 16 bases remaining between them. Germline lookup yields CDR1 MNHNS and CDR2 SASEGT. DNA for the CDR3: TGTGCCAGCAGTGTAGAGGTCGCGCGGATCCAAGAGACCCAGTACTTC. Protein: CASSVEVARIQETQYF.

This clonotype was recorded many times. This chain links TRBV5-1 with TRBJ2-3; perhaps D is TRBD1 or TRBD2 (6 bases each). V dropped 4 bases and J dropped 2 bases, with 14 bases sitting between them. From germline, CDR1 is SGHRS and CDR2 YFSETQ. The CDR3 has 15 amino acids. The DNA of the CDR3 is TGCGCCAGCAGCCCTATTCGGGGGCCCACAGATACGCAGTATTTT. Its protein is CASSPIRGPTDTQYF.